The T cell receptor (beta chain) described here comes from a study of cytomegalovirus exposure and HLA in healthy donors. Germline CDR1 and CDR2: MNHNS and SASEGT. The V gene end was trimmed by 3 bases and the J gene end by 8 bases; junction bases not matched to a gene: 6. This CDR3 spans 14 amino acids. PCR used 60 Vbeta primers and 13 Jbeta primers. Sequencing was performed with immunoSEQ multiplex PCR; in TCRdb, only in-frame clones are kept and a portion is missing. The sample carries about 240,000 clones, around 84% recorded once. This clone showed up just once. V is TRBV6-1 and J is TRBJ1-4; 7 nucleotides align to TRBD1. Sequenced: PBMCs. The clonotype was recovered from a girl aged 2-10 years in good health and CMV-seronegative. CDR3 residues: CASSEGQYAEKLFF. The CDR3 nucleotides are TGTGCCAGCAGTGAGGGACAGTATGCGGAAAAACTGTTTTTT.